A single sample gave rise to the 23 T cell receptor beta chains below, sequenced in a study of blood T cell repertoires in COVID-19. The method was immunoSEQ multiplex PCR; TCRdb's version includes in-frame clones alone and lacks a portion of them. The sample has over 350,000 clones, 88% seen once. The specimen sequenced was PBMCs or T cells enriched from blood (not recorded which). The receptors stem from a woman aged 30 to 39 with acute COVID-19.

The gene calls are TRBV20-1 and TRBJ2-7, with 9 bases lining up with TRBD2. This CDR3 spans 15 amino acids. Looked up from germline, CDR1 is DFQATT and CDR2 is SNEGSKA (reference sequence). Losses at the gene ends were 3 bases for V and 4 bases for J; bases not matched to a gene: 10. The CDR3 DNA reads as TGCAGTGCTAGTGGGGTAGCGGGGGATCCTTACGAGCAGTACTTC. Translation gives CSASGVAGDPYEQYF.

The chain employs TRBV6-2 or TRBV6-3 and TRBJ1-5, with D possibly matching TRBD1 (5 bases). The CDR3 extends over 17 amino acids. Germline lookup yields CDR1 MNHEY and CDR2 SVGEGT. V shed 0 bases and J shed 3 bases, with 15 bases lying between them. The CDR3 is CASSYSSGAGFNQPQHF. CDR3 in DNA: TGTGCCAGCAGTTACTCTTCGGGAGCAGGGTTCAATCAGCCCCAGCATTTT.

The rearrangement uses TRBV4-1 and TRBJ1-1; no clear D. Germline CDR1 MGHRA, CDR2 YSYEKL. Trimming stripped 2 bases from V and 11 bases from J, with 18 bases between. The CDR3 consists of 14 residues. For the CDR3, the DNA is TGCGCCAGCAGCCAACGCTCGTTGCCGCGGAGCGCTTTCTTT. Translation: CASSQRSLPRSAFF.

V usage is TRBV4-1 and J usage is TRBJ2-7; 7 nucleotides align to TRBD2. Germline assignment: CDR1 MGHRA and CDR2 YSYEKL. The CDR3 has 13 residues. J was trimmed by 7 bases and V by 1 base; bases with no gene match: 4. In DNA, the CDR3 is TGCGCCAGCAGCCAAGCCGGGGGGTTGGAGCAGTACTTC. Protein product: CASSQAGGLEQYF.

V gene TRBV6-5 combines with J gene TRBJ2-3; 10 nucleotides agree with TRBD2. Germline V CDR1 and CDR2: MNHEY, SVGAGI. The CDR3 totals 15 residues. Trimming took 4 bases from V and 6 from J; bases not matched to a gene: 7. The DNA for the CDR3 is TGTGCCAGCAGTTCCGGACTAGCGGCCATCGATACGCAGTATTTT. Encoded protein: CASSSGLAAIDTQYF.

This rearrangement joins TRBV7-8 to TRBJ2-7; 9 nucleotides match TRBD2. V lost 2 bases and J lost 2; bases outside the gene matches: 1. The CDR3 is 14 residues long. CDR1 is SGHVS, CDR2 FQNEAQ, per germline. CDR3 sequence: CASSLPSGAYEQYF. The CDR3 coding sequence is TGTGCCAGCAGCTTACCTAGCGGGGCCTACGAGCAGTACTTC. Together with reference TRBV7-8 and TRBJ2-7, the CDR3 gives the full variable domain: GAGVSQSPRYKVAKRGQDVALRCDPISGHVSLFWYQQALGQGPEFLTYFQNEAQLDKSGLPSDRFFAERPEGSVSTLKIQRTQQEDSAVYLCASSLPSGAYEQYFGPGTRLTVT.

CDR3 sequence (DNA): TGTGCCTGGAGCCAGGGAAGCTATGGCTACACCTTC. Translated, it gives CAWSQGSYGYTF. The V and J genes are TRBV30 and TRBJ1-2; D perhaps matches TRBD1 (5 bases). CDR1 is GTSNPN and CDR2 is SVGIG in the germline V gene (reference sequence). The V gene lost 3 bases and the J gene lost 4 bases, with 9 bases spanning the gap. This CDR3 has 12 amino acids.

The chain uses TRBV7-3 and TRBJ1-5; tentatively, D is TRBD1 (6 bases). This CDR3 is 15 amino acids long. V lost 8 bases and J lost 4, with 18 bases in between. From germline, CDR1 is SGHTA and CDR2 FQGTGA. CDR3 nucleotide sequence: TGTGCCAGCCCAGGGACCGGGACACGTAATCAGCCCCAGCATTTT. Translating it yields CASPGTGTRNQPQHF.

The table lists this clone with a few counts. The chain couples TRBV30 to TRBJ2-5, with 8 positions matching TRBD2. V was pared by 1 base and J by 4 bases, with 2 bases of the junction left unmatched. The germline CDR1 and CDR2 sequences are GTSNPN and SVGIG (reference sequence). The CDR3 is 13 amino acids. The CDR3 DNA sequence: TGTGCCTGGAGTGGCCGGGGGGGAGAGACCCAGTACTTC. Encoded protein: CAWSGRGGETQYF.

The chain recombines TRBV7-8 with TRBJ2-7, with 9 nucleotides matching TRBD1. The CDR3 has 13 amino acids. V shed 5 bases and J 4 bases; nucleotides not matched to a gene: 3. Per germline, CDR1 SGHVS and CDR2 FQNEAQ. In DNA, the CDR3 is TGTGCCAGCAGCCCGGACAGGGGTTACGAGCAGTACTTC. Protein: CASSPDRGYEQYF.

The CDR3 region is CASSQVAGKRTDTQYF. The CDR3 DNA reads as TGCGCCAGCAGCCAAGTGGCAGGGAAGAGGACAGATACGCAGTATTTT. This chain connects TRBV4-1 to TRBJ2-3; D may be TRBD1 (5 bases). Germline V gene sequence: CDR1 MGHRA, CDR2 YSYEKL. The CDR3 is 16 amino acids. V was shortened by 1 base and J by 3 bases, with 14 bases between the two germline ends.

The chain carries TRBV2 and TRBJ2-4, with D maybe TRBD2 (5 bases). The germline V and J ends were trimmed by 11 bases and 9 bases, with 17 bases remaining between them. This CDR3 comprises 12 residues. CDR1 is SNHLY and CDR2 is FYNNEI in the germline V gene. The CDR3 DNA reads as TGTGCCCACGGAGGAAGGGAAGGCATTCAGTACTTC. This translates into CAHGGREGIQYF.

CDR3 protein: CASSQDEGYGYTF. As DNA, the CDR3 is TGCGCCAGCAGCCAAGATGAGGGCTATGGCTACACCTTC. The chain combines TRBV4-3 with TRBJ1-2, with D unresolved. From germline, CDR1 is LGHNA and CDR2 YSLEER. The CDR3 is 13 amino acids. Between the trimmed V and J ends, which lost 0 bases and 4 bases, there was a span of 6 bases.

The gene calls are TRBV4-1 and TRBJ2-1; 8 bases agree with TRBD1. CDR1 MGHRA and CDR2 YSYEKL come from the germline V gene. This CDR3 spans 17 amino acids. V shed 4 bases, J shed 8 bases, and the junction held 16 bases outside the gene matches. The CDR3 coding sequence is TGCGCCAGCAGCCGCTTAAGACAGGGGACGGACAATGATGAGCAGTTCTTC. Protein sequence: CASSRLRQGTDNDEQFF.

This clone came up once. The chain joins TRBV6-2 or TRBV6-3 to TRBJ2-7; the D gene is possibly TRBD1 (6 bases). This CDR3 has 15 residues. Trimming stripped 5 bases from V and 7 bases from J, with 21 bases between. Germline-derived CDR1 and CDR2 are MNHEY and SVGEGT. CDR3 protein: CASSALGQQFFEQYF. CDR3 nucleotides: TGTGCCAGCAGTGCCCTTGGACAGCAGTTTTTTGAGCAGTACTTC.

The rearrangement joins TRBV19 to TRBJ1-6; the D is unclear. Germline loops: CDR1 LNHDA, CDR2 SQIVND (reference sequence). The V gene lost 2 bases and the J gene lost 5 bases, with 10 bases spanning the gap. This CDR3 has 15 amino acids. In nucleotides, the CDR3 is TGTGCCAGTAGTATAAAAACAGCCGATAATTCACCCCTCCACTTT. Amino acids: CASSIKTADNSPLHF.

This rearrangement joins TRBV4-3 to TRBJ2-7; TRBD2 aligns across 7 bases. There are 16 residues in the CDR3. The germline V gene encodes CDR1 LGHNA and CDR2 YSLEER. Trimming at V came to 0 bases and at J to 3 bases, leaving 8 bases not matched to a gene. CDR3 protein: CASSQDSSGYLYEQYF. In nucleotides, the CDR3 is TGCGCCAGCAGCCAAGATAGTAGCGGGTACCTCTACGAGCAGTACTTC.

The rearrangement joins TRBV19 to TRBJ2-1; D is ambiguous. Trimming pared 6 bases from V and 6 bases from J, leaving 6 bases between. The CDR3 has 11 amino acids. Germline-derived CDR1 and CDR2 are LNHDA and SQIVND (reference sequence). The CDR3 loop reads CASRSGNEQFF. As DNA, the CDR3 is TGTGCCAGTAGGTCGGGCAATGAGCAGTTCTTC.

This clone was seen just once. The chain uses TRBV15 and TRBJ1-4, with D uncertain. The germline V gene encodes CDR1 LNHNV and CDR2 YYDKDF (reference sequence). The CDR3 spans 15 residues. With 6 bases removed from V and 5 bases from J, the gap between germline ends came to 16 bases. Here the CDR3 DNA reads TGTGCCACCAGTGCCGGGGATGGGAAGAATGAAAAACTGTTTTTT. Its translation: CATSAGDGKNEKLFF. Filled out from reference TRBV15 and TRBJ1-4, the complete variable domain reads DAMVIQNPRYQVTQFGKPVTLSCSQTLNHNVMYWYQQKSSQAPKLLFHYYDKDFNNEADTPDNFQSRRPNTSFCFLDIRSPGLGDTAMYLCATSAGDGKNEKLFFGSGTQLSVL.

J is TRBJ1-4 and V is TRBV15; D may be TRBD1 (6 bases). This CDR3 has 15 residues. Germline V gene lookup returns CDR1 LNHNV and CDR2 YYDKDF (reference sequence). V lost 1 base, J lost 8 bases, and 14 bases lay in between. In DNA, the CDR3 is TGTGCCACCAGCAGAGTTCTAGCAGGGGAGGAAAAACTGTTTTTT. Its protein is CATSRVLAGEEKLFF.

The chain recombines TRBV4-1 with TRBJ2-5; 7 bases line up with TRBD1. The germline CDR1 and CDR2 sequences are MGHRA and YSYEKL. This CDR3 is 14 amino acids long. With V trimmed by 4 bases and J by 1 base, 3 bases remained unmatched. The CDR3: CASSPGTVQETQYF. CDR3 DNA: TGCGCCAGCAGCCCCGGGACAGTCCAAGAGACCCAGTACTTC.

The genes are TRBV5-6 and TRBJ1-5, with 8 bases lining up with TRBD1. V lost 4 bases, J lost 5 bases, and 2 bases stayed unmatched. This CDR3 spans 13 amino acids. CDR1 is SGHDT, CDR2 YYEEEE, per germline. As DNA, the CDR3 is TGTGCCAGCAGCCAGACAGGGGATCAGCCCCAGCATTTT. Translation gives CASSQTGDQPQHF.

V is TRBV9 and J is TRBJ1-1, with 10 bases fitting TRBD1. The CDR3 loop spans 15 amino acids. V trimming: 4 bases; J trimming: 8 bases; junction bases outside the gene matches: 11. Per germline, CDR1 SGDLS and CDR2 YYNGEE. This CDR3 is CASSIDPRTGGEAFF. Written as DNA, the CDR3 is TGTGCCAGCAGCATCGACCCCAGGACAGGGGGAGAAGCTTTCTTT.